A single sample gave rise to the 11 T cell receptor beta chains below, sequenced in a study of blood T cell repertoires in COVID-19. Profiling relied on immunoSEQ multiplex PCR, and the TCRdb table lists in-frame clones only, not all of them. The data show approximately 250,000 clones, about 88% seen once. The sample comprised peripheral blood. All receptors come from a young man with active or convalescent COVID-19.

A few counts support this clone. The chain has TRBV27 and TRBJ2-1; TRBD2 aligns across 10 bases. Germline V gives CDR1 MNHEY, CDR2 SMNVEV (reference sequence). The CDR3 length is 16 residues. The V gene end was trimmed by 5 bases and the J gene end by 16 bases; junction bases not matched to a gene: 20. CDR3 coding DNA: TGTGCCAGCAGTCCCTGGACTAGCGGTCACAATGAGCTCCCTTTCTTC. Protein product: CASSPWTSGHNELPFF.

The chain has TRBV11-3 and TRBJ2-7, with D uncertain. This CDR3 is 14 amino acids long. The germline CDR1 and CDR2 sequences are SGHNT and YENEEA. Trimming left V 9 bases short and J 5 bases short, with 20 bases between. CDR3 nucleotide sequence: TGTGCCAGTTACGAAATGGTAAAACGGGACGAGCAGTACTTC. Protein product: CASYEMVKRDEQYF. Using reference TRBV11-3 and TRBJ2-7 for the parts outside the CDR3, the full variable domain is EAGVVQSPRYKIIEKKQPVAFWCNPISGHNTLYWYLQNLGQGPELLIRYENEEAVDDSQLPKDRFSAERLKGVDSTLKIQPAELGDSAVYLCASYEMVKRDEQYFGPGTRLTVT.

CDR3 residues: CASSFNRGGTEAFF. The CDR3 coding sequence is TGTGCCAGCAGCTTTAATAGGGGAGGGACTGAAGCTTTCTTT. This chain connects TRBV11-2 to TRBJ1-1; D possibly corresponds to TRBD1 (5 bases). CDR1 SGHAT and CDR2 FQNNGV come from the germline V gene. CDR3 length equals 14 residues. Between the trimmed V and J ends, which lost 3 bases and 5 bases, there was a span of 13 bases.

The rearrangement joins TRBV4-3 to TRBJ1-1, with D perhaps matching TRBD1 (5 bases). CDR3 length equals 14 residues. Trimming removed 2 bases at V and 0 bases at J, with 7 bases between. CDR1 and CDR2 (germline): LGHNA, YSLEER. CDR3 DNA: TGCGCCAGCAGCCAACAGGGTTTGAACACTGAAGCTTTCTTT. Amino acids: CASSQQGLNTEAFF.

Only one count was recorded for this clone. The chain uses TRBV10-2 and TRBJ2-1; D possibly corresponds to TRBD2 (5 bases). The CDR3 consists of 15 residues. Deletions cut 7 bases from V and 0 bases from J, with 13 bases between. CDR1 and CDR2 (germline): WSHSY, SAAADI. The CDR3 DNA sequence: TGCGCCAGCACCCCGACGGGGAGCTCCTACAATGAGCAGTTCTTC. This translates into CASTPTGSSYNEQFF.

The genes are TRBV11-2 and TRBJ2-1; TRBD2 aligns across 12 bases. CDR1 SGHAT and CDR2 FQNNGV come from the germline V gene. CDR3 length: 15 amino acids. Trimming took 0 bases from V and 10 from J; bases not matched to a gene: 4. The CDR3 sequence is CASSLETSGGREQFF. CDR3 sequence (DNA): TGTGCCAGCAGCTTAGAGACTAGCGGGGGTCGCGAGCAGTTCTTC.

This chain joins TRBV2 and TRBJ1-2; perhaps TRBD1 as D (5 bases). CDR3 size: 13 residues. Trimming cost V 8 bases and J 4 bases, with 14 bases left between them. Germline V lookup: CDR1 SNHLY, CDR2 FYNNEI. CDR3 DNA sequence: TGTGCCAGCCCAAAAGGGACTAGCTATGGCTACACCTTC. It is translated as CASPKGTSYGYTF.

The chain combines TRBV9 with TRBJ2-3; D ambiguous. Germline V gene data show CDR1 as SGDLS and CDR2 as YYNGEE. The germline V and J ends were trimmed by 0 bases and 6 bases, with 8 bases remaining between them. This CDR3 is 13 amino acids long. CDR3 amino acids: CASSVVPSDTQYF. Here the CDR3 DNA reads TGTGCCAGCAGCGTAGTCCCTTCCGATACGCAGTATTTT.

The genes are TRBV7-8 and TRBJ2-1, with D unclear. The CDR3 is 15 amino acids. The V gene's germline CDR1 is SGHVS and CDR2 FQNEAQ. Between the trimmed V and J ends, which lost 5 bases and 0 bases, there was a span of 11 bases. As DNA, the CDR3 is TGTGCCAGCAGCGCCGCTCGGGTCTCCTACAATGAGCAGTTCTTC. It encodes CASSAARVSYNEQFF.

The gene calls are TRBV6-5 and TRBJ1-1; weak D call: TRBD1 (6 bases). The CDR3 has 13 residues. Trimming pared 10 bases from V and 4 bases from J, leaving 16 bases between. Per germline, CDR1 MNHEY and CDR2 SVGAGI. CDR3 sequence: CANGGQVATEAFF. CDR3 bases: TGTGCCAACGGGGGGCAGGTAGCCACTGAAGCTTTCTTT.

J is TRBJ2-7 and V is TRBV6-2 or TRBV6-3; no clear D gene. Germline-derived CDR1 and CDR2 are MNHEY and SVGEGT. The CDR3 length is 14 residues. The V end was cut by 5 bases, the J end by 2 bases, with 13 bases between. CDR3 in amino acids: CASSATGVPYEQYF. In DNA form, the CDR3 reads TGTGCCAGCAGTGCCACCGGAGTGCCCTACGAGCAGTACTTC.